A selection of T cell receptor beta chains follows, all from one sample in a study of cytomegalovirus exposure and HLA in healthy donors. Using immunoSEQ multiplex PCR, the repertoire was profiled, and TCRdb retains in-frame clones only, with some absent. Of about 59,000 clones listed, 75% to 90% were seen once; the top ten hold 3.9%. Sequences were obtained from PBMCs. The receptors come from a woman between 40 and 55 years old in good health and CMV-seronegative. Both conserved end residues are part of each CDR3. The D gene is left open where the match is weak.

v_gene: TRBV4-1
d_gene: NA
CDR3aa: CASSLQGAGELFF

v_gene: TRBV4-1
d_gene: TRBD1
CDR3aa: CASSRLTGDATNEKLFF

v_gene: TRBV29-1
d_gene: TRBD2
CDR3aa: CSVEGTSGSSGNNEQFF

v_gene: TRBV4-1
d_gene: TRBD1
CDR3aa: CASSPIPGTGPPGYTF

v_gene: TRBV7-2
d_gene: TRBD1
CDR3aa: CASSRGGFEPQHF

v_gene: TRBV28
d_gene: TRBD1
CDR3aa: CASSLQGVGEKLFF

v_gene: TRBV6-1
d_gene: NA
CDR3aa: CASSGTIEQFF

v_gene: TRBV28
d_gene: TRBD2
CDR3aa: CASSPPGTSGRSHEQYF

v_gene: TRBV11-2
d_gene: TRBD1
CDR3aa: CASSLGQGVPYEQYF

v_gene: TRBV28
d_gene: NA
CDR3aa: CASSIGGTGNTIYF

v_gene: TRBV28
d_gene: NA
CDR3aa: CASSLYSGTWVYEQYF

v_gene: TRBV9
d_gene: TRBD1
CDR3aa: CASSPQGAGEKLFF

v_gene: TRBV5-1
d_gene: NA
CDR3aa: CASSPAAGSIEQYF

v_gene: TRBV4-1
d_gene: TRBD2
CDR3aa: CASSQDWKSGTRHSYEQYF

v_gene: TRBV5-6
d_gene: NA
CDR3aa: CASSLWARATNEKLFF

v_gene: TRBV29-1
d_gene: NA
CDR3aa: CSVEDSSNQPQHF

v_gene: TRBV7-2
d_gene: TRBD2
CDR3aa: CASSLRLAGGPDTQYF

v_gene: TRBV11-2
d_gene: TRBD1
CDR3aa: CASSLVLTGSGNSPLHF

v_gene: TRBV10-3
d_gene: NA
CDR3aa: CAITEGANYGYTF

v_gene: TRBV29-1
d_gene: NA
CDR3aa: CSVEMGAEHYNEQFF

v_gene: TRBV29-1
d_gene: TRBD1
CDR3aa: CSVGDSPFYGYTF

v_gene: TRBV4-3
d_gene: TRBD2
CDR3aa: CASSHRLPASGSTDTQYF

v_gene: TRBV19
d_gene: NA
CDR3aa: CASSIVPREYNEQFF

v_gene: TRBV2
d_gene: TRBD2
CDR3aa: CASSIGPGGNIQYF

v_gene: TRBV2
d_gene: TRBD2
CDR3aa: CASTMKETPGLAGGRTDTQYF

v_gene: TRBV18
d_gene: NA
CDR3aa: CASSPPGQTASSYEQYF

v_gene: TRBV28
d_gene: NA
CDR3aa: CASSPGGATNEKLFF

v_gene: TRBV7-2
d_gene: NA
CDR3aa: CASSLDRAYGYTF

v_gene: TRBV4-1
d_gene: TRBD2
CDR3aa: CASSSAGVITYNEQFF

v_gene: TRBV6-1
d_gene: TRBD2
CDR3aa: CASNRPGLAINEQFF

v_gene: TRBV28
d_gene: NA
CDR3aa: CASSLSPTDGNQPQHF

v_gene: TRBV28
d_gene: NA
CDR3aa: CASSLSSWVQGWSYEQYF

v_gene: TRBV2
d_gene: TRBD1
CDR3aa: CASSDWRGRGLNYGYTF

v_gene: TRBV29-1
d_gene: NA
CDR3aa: CSVEKSRGEQFF

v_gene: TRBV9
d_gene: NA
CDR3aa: CASSPRLGEETQYF

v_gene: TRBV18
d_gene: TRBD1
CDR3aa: CASSPTGGIGKPQHF

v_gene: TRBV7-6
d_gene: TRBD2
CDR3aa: CASSSRTSGNEQFF

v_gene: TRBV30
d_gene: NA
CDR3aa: CAWNGYTEAFF

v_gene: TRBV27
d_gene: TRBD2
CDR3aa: CASSRAGVDYNEQFF

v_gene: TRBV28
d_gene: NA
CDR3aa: CASSFLDRRRSNQPQHF

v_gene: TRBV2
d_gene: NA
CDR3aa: CASSVRNTEAFF

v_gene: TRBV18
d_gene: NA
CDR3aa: CASSTTGYEQYF

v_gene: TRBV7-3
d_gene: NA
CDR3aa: CASSFNSGASQETQYF

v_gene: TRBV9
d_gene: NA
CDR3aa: CASSGSRGNTGELFF

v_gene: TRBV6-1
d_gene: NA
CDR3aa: CASRSLEGTDTQYF

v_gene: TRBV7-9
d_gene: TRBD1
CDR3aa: CASSPGQGPYEQYF

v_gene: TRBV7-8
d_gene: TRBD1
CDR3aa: CASSRDRVSNQPQHF

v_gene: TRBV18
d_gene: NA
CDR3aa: CASSAGVNTEAFF

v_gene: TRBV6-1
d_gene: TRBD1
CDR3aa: CASQDRGSGNTIYF

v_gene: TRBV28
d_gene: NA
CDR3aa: CASTSGASNYGYTF

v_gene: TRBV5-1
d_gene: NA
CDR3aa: CASSGPSSNTEAFF

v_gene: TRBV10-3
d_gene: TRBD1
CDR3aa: CATGTGEFYSNQPQHF

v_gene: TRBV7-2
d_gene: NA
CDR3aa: CASSPVSYEQFF

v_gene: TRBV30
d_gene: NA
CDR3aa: CAWSVSRSYEQYF

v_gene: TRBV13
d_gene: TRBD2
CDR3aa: CASSLRLAGANEQYF

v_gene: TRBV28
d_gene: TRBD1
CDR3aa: CASSSPGQGTGYTF

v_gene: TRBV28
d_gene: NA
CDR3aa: CASSPPDYPTYEQYF

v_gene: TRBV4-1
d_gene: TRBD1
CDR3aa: CASSPGQGAREQYF